This is a list of T cell receptor beta chains from one sample in a study of blood T cells in healthy people across ages. TCRdb reprocessed the 5' RACE reads via MiXCR and lists one record per CDR3 protein. The sample contains hundreds of thousands of distinct CDR3 sequences, approximately 25% of which appear only once. The sample was also linked to a second study, of T cells of mothers and their children.

Sequences were obtained from blood. The receptors shown here come from a boy aged 10-17 years in good health. CDR3s include the opening cysteine and the closing phenylalanine or tryptophan. A D gene is named only where the DNA matches it firmly. The size field is filled for only some rows; it gives once, few, many or a size class.

j_gene	d_gene	v_gene	abundance	CDR3nt	CDR3aa
TRBJ2-5	NA	TRBV6-2/TRBV6-3	few	TGTGCCAGCAGTTACATCACCCAGGGAGAGACCCAGTACTTC	CASSYITQGETQYF
TRBJ2-5	NA	TRBV7-3	many	TGTGCCAGCAGTTCGACTGGAGGTGGAGAGACCCAGTACTTC	CASSSTGGGETQYF
TRBJ2-7	NA	TRBV13	few	TGTGCCAGCAGCTTAGGCGATATGGACTCCTACGAGCAGTACTTC	CASSLGDMDSYEQYF
TRBJ1-1	NA	TRBV3-1	NA	TGTGCCAGCAGCCAAGAAGGGGAGAACACTGAAGCTTTCTTT	CASSQEGENTEAFF
TRBJ2-7	NA	TRBV27	few	TGTGCCAGTAGATCCGGTTTGTACGAGCAGTACTTC	CASRSGLYEQYF
TRBJ1-2	NA	TRBV12-3/TRBV12-4	NA	TGTGCCAGCAGTCCCCGAGCAGGGGTCGATGGCTACACCTTC	CASSPRAGVDGYTF
TRBJ2-7	NA	TRBV3-1	NA	TGTGCCAGCAGCCAAGGATTTGGCGTGGACGTTGGTTCCTACGAGCAGTACTTC	CASSQGFGVDVGSYEQYF
TRBJ1-2	TRBD1	TRBV10-3	few	TGTGCCATCAGTGAGTCGAGACAGGGGGCTGGCTACACCTTC	CAISESRQGAGYTF
TRBJ2-5	TRBD2	TRBV5-6	NA	TGTGCCAGCAGCGAGCCCTCCCTTGTAGCGGGGGGTGAGACCCAGTACTTC	CASSEPSLVAGGETQYF
TRBJ1-3	TRBD1	TRBV14	few	TGTGCCAGCAGCCGACAGGGGGCCCGTGGAAACACCATATATTTT	CASSRQGARGNTIYF
TRBJ2-7	TRBD1	TRBV29-1	NA	TGCAGCGTTCGGACAGGGGGCAGGTCCTACGAGCAGTACTTC	CSVRTGGRSYEQYF
TRBJ2-5	NA	TRBV20-1	few	TGCAGTGCCACCGTGGGCGAGACCCAGTACTTC	CSATVGETQYF
TRBJ2-7	NA	TRBV12-5	NA	TGTGCTAGTGGCCCGGGGCAGCCACACTACGAGCAGTACTTC	CASGPGQPHYEQYF
TRBJ2-2	NA	TRBV6-6	NA	TGTGCCAGCAGTTCCATCACCGGGGAGCTGTTTTTT	CASSSITGELFF
TRBJ2-2	NA	TRBV7-2	few	TGTGCCAGCAGCTTAGATGGGGGCTCAGGGGAGCTGTTTTTT	CASSLDGGSGELFF
TRBJ1-5	NA	TRBV28	few	TGTGCCAGCACCCTTTATAGCAATCAGCCCCAGCATTTT	CASTLYSNQPQHF
TRBJ2-1	NA	TRBV7-9	NA	TGTGCCAGCAGCGAATGGGACTCTGACAATGAGCAGTTCTTC	CASSEWDSDNEQFF
TRBJ1-4	NA	TRBV5-1	few	TGCGCCAGCAGCTTGGTTCCGCAGTCTAATGAAAAACTGTTTTTT	CASSLVPQSNEKLFF
TRBJ1-2	NA	TRBV6-2/TRBV6-3	once	TGTGCCAGCAGAACCTCGGACAGCTTTTATGGCTACACCTTC	CASRTSDSFYGYTF
TRBJ2-1	NA	TRBV11-2	few	TGTGCCAGCAGCTTAGAGGGGAGGAATCCGCAGTTCTTC	CASSLEGRNPQFF
TRBJ2-1	TRBD1	TRBV28	NA	TGTGCCAGTACCACCGGAGGGACAGGGGGCTACAATGAGCAGTTCTTC	CASTTGGTGGYNEQFF
TRBJ2-5	NA	TRBV5-1	once	TGCGCCAGCAGAGAAACGGGCGGGGATGAGACCCAGTACTTC	CASRETGGDETQYF
TRBJ2-1	TRBD2	TRBV28	NA	TGTGCCAGCAGCTACGGGGCTAGCGGGATCAATGAGCAGTTCTTC	CASSYGASGINEQFF
TRBJ2-3	TRBD2	TRBV3-1	NA	TGTGCCAGCAGCCAAGATCGCTTAGCGGGGTACACAGATACGCAGTATTTT	CASSQDRLAGYTDTQYF
TRBJ2-5	NA	TRBV6-5	few	TGTGCCAGCAGTTCGACCACCTCGGGGACCCAGTACTTC	CASSSTTSGTQYF
TRBJ2-1	TRBD2	TRBV28	NA	TGTGCCAGCAGCCGCAGTAGCGGGAAAATGGGTGAGCAGTTCTTC	CASSRSSGKMGEQFF
TRBJ1-1	NA	TRBV29-1	NA	TGCAGCGCGGAGGCACCAGGGAACACTGAAGCTTTCTTT	CSAEAPGNTEAFF
TRBJ2-7	NA	TRBV4-1	few	TGCGCCAGCAGCCAAGTAAGGGACATCTCTTACGAGCAGTACTTC	CASSQVRDISYEQYF
TRBJ2-1	NA	TRBV29-1	NA	TGCAGCCAACCCCAGGGGAATGAGCAGTTCTTC	CSQPQGNEQFF
TRBJ1-4	TRBD1	TRBV2	NA	TGTGCCAGCAGACGGGACAGGGCTGAAAAACTGTTTTTT	CASRRDRAEKLFF
TRBJ1-1	NA	TRBV12-3/TRBV12-4	few	TGTGCCAGCAGTTTGGCCCCAGGGTCGGCGAACACTGAAGCTTTCTTT	CASSLAPGSANTEAFF
TRBJ2-1	NA	TRBV20-1	NA	TGCAGTGCGGCTCTGGTGGGGGCCAGCTCCTACAATGAGCAGTTCTTC	CSAALVGASSYNEQFF
TRBJ2-5	NA	TRBV28	few	TGTGCCAGCAGTCTAGGCCAGGAAATAAAAGAGACCCAGTACTTC	CASSLGQEIKETQYF
TRBJ2-7	TRBD2	TRBV10-3	many	TGTGCCATCAGTCGGACTAGCGGGAGAACCCCCTCCTACGAGCAGTACTTC	CAISRTSGRTPSYEQYF
TRBJ2-5	NA	TRBV7-7	NA	TGTGCTAGCAGCTTAGGGGGGGGCGACAGGGGAAGGACGGAGACCCAGTACTTC	CASSLGGGDRGRTETQYF
TRBJ2-1	TRBD2	TRBV5-1	NA	TGCGCCAGCAGCTTGGGCCTAGCGGGGGGTTCAAGTGAGCAGTTCTTC	CASSLGLAGGSSEQFF
TRBJ2-5	TRBD2	TRBV20-1	NA	TGCAGTGCTAGAGAACCTAGCGGGGGGGTCCCAGGAGAGCAGTACTTC	CSAREPSGGVPGEQYF
TRBJ2-4	NA	TRBV5-8	NA	TGTGCCAGCAGCTTCAGGGTAGTGGCCAAAAACATTCAGTACTTC	CASSFRVVAKNIQYF
TRBJ2-2	NA	TRBV18	once	TGTGCCAGCTCACCACCAGAGAACACCGGGGAGCTGTTTTTT	CASSPPENTGELFF
TRBJ1-2	TRBD1	TRBV29-1	NA	TGCAGCGTTGAAGGACAGGGCGATGGCTACACCTTC	CSVEGQGDGYTF
TRBJ2-7	NA	TRBV27	NA	TGTGCCAGCAGTTTAACCTATTTAGTTGAGGGAGCCCACGAGCAGTACTTC	CASSLTYLVEGAHEQYF